This paragraph covers one T cell receptor (beta chain) sequence. The data derive from a study of blood T cell repertoires in COVID-19. Study overall: The United States, Italy and Spain were the sources of the acute and convalescent COVID-19 samples. T cells, B-cell-depleted T cells, or PBMCs provided the cDNA or gDNA that served as material.

Germline V CDR1 and CDR2: SGHRS, YFSETQ. The CDR3 runs 15 residues. V dropped 0 bases and J dropped 2; count of bases not matched to a gene: 3. Exposed study participants had met a COVID-19 case within 2 weeks before entry. Original analysis: The assay estimated nucleated cells by amplifying reference gene primers. Clones were sequenced by immunoSEQ multiplex PCR, and TCRdb holds only the in-frame ones, with some missing. V and J calls and clone size are copied from that table; D and trimming were computed from the DNA. The sample holds fewer than 350,000 clones, 88% seen once. Material for sequencing was PBMCs or T cells enriched from blood (not recorded which). This rearrangement joins TRBV5-1 to TRBJ2-7, with 9 bases matching TRBD2. This clonotype was obtained from a woman aged 30 to 39 who had been exposed to COVID-19. This CDR3 reads CASSLDAGGPYEQYF. The CDR3 DNA is TGCGCCAGCAGCTTGGACGCGGGAGGGCCCTACGAGCAGTACTTC. Full variable domain (outside the CDR3, taken from reference TRBV5-1 and TRBJ2-7): KAGVTQTPRYLIKTRGQQVTLSCSPISGHRSVSWYQQTPGQGLQFLFEYFSETQRNKGNFPGRFSGRQFSNSRSEMNVSTLELGDSALYLCASSLDAGGPYEQYFGPGTRLTVT.